Listed here are 3 T cell receptor beta chains from one sample, sequenced in a study of tumor-infiltrating lymphocytes in primary liver carcinoma. From 400 to 500 ng total RNA, TCR beta cDNA was generated with a primer in the constant region. ARM-PCR, slightly modified, supplied the TCR beta libraries through three nested multiplex PCR rounds. The opening two PCR rounds, about 11 cycles each, paired TRBV1-TRBV30 forward primers with a C-beta reverse primer. One entry per CDR3 protein results from TCRdb running MiXCR on the multiplex PCR reads. The sample shows 80,000 or so distinct CDR3 sequences, over 70% of them seen only once. Unsorted bulk tissue, about 17-33 mg of it, served as the source for co-extraction of RNA and DNA. Sequenced: liver tumor tissue from sampling region 4. Subset: tumor region T4, right-lateral pole. The receptors derive from a woman aged 55-69 years with primary liver carcinoma and hepatitis B virus infection.

V usage is TRBV11-3 and J usage is TRBJ2-5, with D unclear. V was trimmed by 1 base and J by 11 bases, leaving 17 bases between them. Germline-derived CDR1 and CDR2 are SGHNT and YENEEA. There are 14 residues in the CDR3. The CDR3 loop reads CASSLAVVGEMQYF. The DNA for the CDR3 is TGTGCCAGCAGCTTAGCGGTTGTTGGAGAGATGCAGTACTTC.

Concerning this clonotype itself: A read error may account for a junction end that differs from germline. The CDR3 bases are TGTGCCAGCAGGCCGAAGGCGTCTAGAACAGATACGCAGTACTTT. Amino acid sequence: CASRPKASRTDTQYF. V is TRBV11-2 and J is TRBJ2-3; D not certain. CDR1 and CDR2 (germline): SGHAT, FQNNGV. The CDR3 has 15 residues.

The chain links TRBV6-6 to TRBJ2-7; 9 bases are shared with TRBD2. Germline CDR1 MNHNY, CDR2 SVGAGI (reference sequence). The CDR3 covers 13 residues. Trimming removed 8 bases from V and 7 bases from J; junction bases left unmatched: 9. CDR3 residues: CASWGAGGMEQYF. The CDR3 bases are TGTGCCAGCTGGGGAGCGGGAGGTATGGAGCAGTACTTC.